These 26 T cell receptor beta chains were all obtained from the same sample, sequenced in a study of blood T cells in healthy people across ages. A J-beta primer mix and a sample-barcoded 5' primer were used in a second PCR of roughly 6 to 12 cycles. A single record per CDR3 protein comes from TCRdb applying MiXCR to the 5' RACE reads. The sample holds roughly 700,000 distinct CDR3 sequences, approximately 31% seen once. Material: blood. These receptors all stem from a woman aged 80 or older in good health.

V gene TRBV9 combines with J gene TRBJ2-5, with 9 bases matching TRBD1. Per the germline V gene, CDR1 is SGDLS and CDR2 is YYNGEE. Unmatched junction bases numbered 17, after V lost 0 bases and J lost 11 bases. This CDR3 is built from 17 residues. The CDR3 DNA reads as TGTGCCAGCAGCGTAGGGGTTTCGGGACAGGGCTACAATGAGCAGTACTTC. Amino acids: CASSVGVSGQGYNEQYF.

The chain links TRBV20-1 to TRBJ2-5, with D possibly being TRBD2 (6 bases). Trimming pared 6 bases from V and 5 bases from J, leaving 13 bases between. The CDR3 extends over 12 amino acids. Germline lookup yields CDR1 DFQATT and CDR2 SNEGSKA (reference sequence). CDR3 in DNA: TGCAGTGCCCAAAATGCGGGGGAGACCCAGTACTTC. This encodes CSAQNAGETQYF.

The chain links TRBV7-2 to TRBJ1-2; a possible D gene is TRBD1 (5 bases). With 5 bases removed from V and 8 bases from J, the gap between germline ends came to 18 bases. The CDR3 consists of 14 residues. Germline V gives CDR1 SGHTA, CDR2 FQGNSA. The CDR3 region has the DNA TGTGCCAGCAGCCAAGAGTCAAGGGGTGTGGGCTACACCTTC. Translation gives CASSQESRGVGYTF.

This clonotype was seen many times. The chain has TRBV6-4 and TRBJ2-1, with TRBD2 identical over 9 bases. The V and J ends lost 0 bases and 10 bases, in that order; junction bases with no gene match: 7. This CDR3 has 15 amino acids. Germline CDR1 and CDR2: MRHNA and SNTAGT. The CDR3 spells CASSDSSGGLGEQFF. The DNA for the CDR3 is TGTGCCAGCAGTGACTCTAGCGGGGGTCTAGGCGAGCAGTTCTTC.

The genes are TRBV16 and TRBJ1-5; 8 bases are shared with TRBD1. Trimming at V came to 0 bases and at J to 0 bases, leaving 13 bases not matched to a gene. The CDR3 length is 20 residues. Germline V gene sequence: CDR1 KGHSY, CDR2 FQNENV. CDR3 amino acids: CASSQSKYQGQGNSNQPQHF. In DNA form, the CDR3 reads TGTGCCAGCAGCCAATCAAAATATCAAGGACAGGGAAATAGCAATCAGCCCCAGCATTTT.

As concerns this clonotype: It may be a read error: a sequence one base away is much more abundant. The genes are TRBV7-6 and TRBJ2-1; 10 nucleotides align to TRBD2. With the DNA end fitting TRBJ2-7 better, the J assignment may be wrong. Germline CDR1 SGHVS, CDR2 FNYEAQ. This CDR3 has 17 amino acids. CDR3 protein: CASSLGRLAGVDNEQYF. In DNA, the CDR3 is TGTGCCAGCAGCTTAGGTCGACTAGCGGGCGTCGACAATGAGCAGTACTTC.

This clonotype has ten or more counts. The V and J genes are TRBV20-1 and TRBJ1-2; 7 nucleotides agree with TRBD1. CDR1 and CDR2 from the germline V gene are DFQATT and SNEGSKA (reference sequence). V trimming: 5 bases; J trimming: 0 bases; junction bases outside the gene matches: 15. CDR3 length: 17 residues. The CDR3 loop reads CSAAGQTTILSNYGYTF. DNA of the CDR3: TGCAGTGCTGCGGGACAGACCACAATACTTTCTAACTATGGCTACACCTTC.

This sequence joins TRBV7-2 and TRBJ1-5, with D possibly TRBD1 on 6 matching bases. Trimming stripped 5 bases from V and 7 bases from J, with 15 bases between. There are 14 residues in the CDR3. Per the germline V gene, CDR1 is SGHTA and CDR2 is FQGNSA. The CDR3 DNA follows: TGTGCCAGCAGCCCGGGGGGGGCGAGACAGCCCCAGCATTTT. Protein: CASSPGGARQPQHF.

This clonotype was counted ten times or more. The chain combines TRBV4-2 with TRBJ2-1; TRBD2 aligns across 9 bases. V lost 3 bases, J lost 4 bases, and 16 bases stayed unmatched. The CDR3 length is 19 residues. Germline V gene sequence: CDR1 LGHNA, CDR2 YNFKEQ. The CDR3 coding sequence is TGTGCCAGCAGCCAGGAGGTTGGGAGTGGACTAGCGTCGTACAATGAGCAGTTCTTC. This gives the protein CASSQEVGSGLASYNEQFF.

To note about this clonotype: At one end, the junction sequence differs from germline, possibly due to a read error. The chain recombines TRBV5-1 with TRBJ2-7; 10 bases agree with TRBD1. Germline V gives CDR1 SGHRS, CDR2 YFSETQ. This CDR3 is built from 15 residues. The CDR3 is CACSLVGQGFYEQYF. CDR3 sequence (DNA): TGCGCCTGCAGCTTGGTGGGACAGGGGTTCTACGAGCAGTACTTC.

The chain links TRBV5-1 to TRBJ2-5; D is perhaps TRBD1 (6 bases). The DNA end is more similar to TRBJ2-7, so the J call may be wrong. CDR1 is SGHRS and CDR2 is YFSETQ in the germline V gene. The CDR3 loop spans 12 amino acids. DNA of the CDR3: TGCGCCAGCAGGTCTACAGGGAACGAGCAGTACTTC. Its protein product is CASRSTGNEQYF.

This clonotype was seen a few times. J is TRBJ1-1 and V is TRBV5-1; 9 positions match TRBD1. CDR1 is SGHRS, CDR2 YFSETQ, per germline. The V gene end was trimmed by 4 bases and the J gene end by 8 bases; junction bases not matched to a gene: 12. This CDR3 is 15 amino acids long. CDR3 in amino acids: CASSQGQGWAIEAFF. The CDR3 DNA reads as TGCGCCAGCAGCCAGGGACAGGGTTGGGCTATAGAAGCTTTCTTT.

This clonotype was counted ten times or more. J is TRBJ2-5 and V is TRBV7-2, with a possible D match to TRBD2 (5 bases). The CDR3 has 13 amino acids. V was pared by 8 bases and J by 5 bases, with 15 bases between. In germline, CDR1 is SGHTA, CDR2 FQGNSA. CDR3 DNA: TGTGCCAGCTCTCGGGATGGCGTGGAGACCCAGTACTTC. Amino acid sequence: CASSRDGVETQYF.

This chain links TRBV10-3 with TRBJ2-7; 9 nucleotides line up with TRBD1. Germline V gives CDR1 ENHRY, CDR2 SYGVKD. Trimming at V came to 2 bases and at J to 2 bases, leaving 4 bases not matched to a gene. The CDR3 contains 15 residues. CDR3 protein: CAISEGTGRAYEQYF. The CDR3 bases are TGTGCCATCAGTGAGGGGACAGGGAGGGCCTACGAGCAGTACTTC.

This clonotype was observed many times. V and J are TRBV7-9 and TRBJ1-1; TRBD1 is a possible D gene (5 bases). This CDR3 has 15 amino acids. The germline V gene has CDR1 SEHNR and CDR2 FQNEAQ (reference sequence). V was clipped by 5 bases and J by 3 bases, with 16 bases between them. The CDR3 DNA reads TGTGCCAGCAGCCTACTGTCTGGAGGGGACACTGAAGCTTTCTTT. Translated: CASSLLSGGDTEAFF.

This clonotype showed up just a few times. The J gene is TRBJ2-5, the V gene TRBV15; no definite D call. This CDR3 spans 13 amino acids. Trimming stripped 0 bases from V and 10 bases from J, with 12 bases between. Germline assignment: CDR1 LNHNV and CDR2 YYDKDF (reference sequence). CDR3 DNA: TGTGCCACCAGCAGAGACAGAGCCTATTTCCAGTACTTC. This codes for CATSRDRAYFQYF.

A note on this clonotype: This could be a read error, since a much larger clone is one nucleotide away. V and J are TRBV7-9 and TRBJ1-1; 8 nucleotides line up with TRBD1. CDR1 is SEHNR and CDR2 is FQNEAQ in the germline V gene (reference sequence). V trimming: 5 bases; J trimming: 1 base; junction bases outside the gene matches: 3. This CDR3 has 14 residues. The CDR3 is CASSIQGGNTEAFF. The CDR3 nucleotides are TGTGCCAGCAGCATACAGGGGGGGAACACTGAAGCTTTCTTT.

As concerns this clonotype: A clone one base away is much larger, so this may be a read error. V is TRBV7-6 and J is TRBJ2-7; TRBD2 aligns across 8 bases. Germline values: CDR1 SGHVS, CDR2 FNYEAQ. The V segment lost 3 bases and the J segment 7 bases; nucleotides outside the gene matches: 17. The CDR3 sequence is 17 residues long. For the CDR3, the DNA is TGTGCCAGCAGCTTCTCTCTTCGGGCGGGGGGTTACAATGAGCAGTACTTC. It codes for CASSFSLRAGGYNEQYF.

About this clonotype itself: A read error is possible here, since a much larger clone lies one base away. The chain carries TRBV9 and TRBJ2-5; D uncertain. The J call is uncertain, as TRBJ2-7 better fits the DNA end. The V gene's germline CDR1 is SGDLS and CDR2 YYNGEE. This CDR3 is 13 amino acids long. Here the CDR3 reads CASSVPAHGEQYF. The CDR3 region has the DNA TGTGCCAGCAGCGTACCAGCTCACGGCGAGCAGTACTTC.

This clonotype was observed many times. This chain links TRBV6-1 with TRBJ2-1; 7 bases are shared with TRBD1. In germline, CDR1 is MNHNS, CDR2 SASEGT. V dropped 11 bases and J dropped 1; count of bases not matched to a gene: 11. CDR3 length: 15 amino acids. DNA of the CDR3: TGTGCCGGTGGGCTAGGGGGCCCTTCCTACAATGAGCAGTTCTTC. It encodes CAGGLGGPSYNEQFF.

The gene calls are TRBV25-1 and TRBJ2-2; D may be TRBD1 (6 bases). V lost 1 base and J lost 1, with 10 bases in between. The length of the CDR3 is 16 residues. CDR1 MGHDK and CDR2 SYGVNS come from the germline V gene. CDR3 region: CASSESDRQNTGELFF. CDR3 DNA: TGTGCCAGCAGTGAATCCGACAGGCAGAACACCGGGGAGCTGTTTTTT.

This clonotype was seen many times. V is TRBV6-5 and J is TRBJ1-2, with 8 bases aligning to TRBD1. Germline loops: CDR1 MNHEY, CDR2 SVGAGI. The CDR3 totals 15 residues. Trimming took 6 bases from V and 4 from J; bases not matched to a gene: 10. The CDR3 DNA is TGTGCCAGCAGCGATCCCGGGACAGGCGTCTATGGCTACACCTTC. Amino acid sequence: CASSDPGTGVYGYTF.

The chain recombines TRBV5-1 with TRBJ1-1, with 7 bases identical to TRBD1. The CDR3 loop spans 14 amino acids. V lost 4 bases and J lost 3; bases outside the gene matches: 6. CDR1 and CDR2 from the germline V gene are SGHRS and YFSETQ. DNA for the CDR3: TGCGCCAGCAGCAAACAGGGGTGGGACACTGAAGCTTTCTTT. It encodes CASSKQGWDTEAFF. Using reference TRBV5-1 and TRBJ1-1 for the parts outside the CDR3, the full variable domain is KAGVTQTPRYLIKTRGQQVTLSCSPISGHRSVSWYQQTPGQGLQFLFEYFSETQRNKGNFPGRFSGRQFSNSRSEMNVSTLELGDSALYLCASSKQGWDTEAFFGQGTRLTVV.

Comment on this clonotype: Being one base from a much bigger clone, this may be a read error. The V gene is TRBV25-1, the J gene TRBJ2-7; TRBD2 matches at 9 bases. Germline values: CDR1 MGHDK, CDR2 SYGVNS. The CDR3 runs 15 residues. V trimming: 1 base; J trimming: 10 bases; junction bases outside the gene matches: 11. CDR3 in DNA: TGTGCCAGCAGTGAATCTAGCGGGGTCGAGGAGGCCCAGTACTTC. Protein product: CASSESSGVEEAQYF.

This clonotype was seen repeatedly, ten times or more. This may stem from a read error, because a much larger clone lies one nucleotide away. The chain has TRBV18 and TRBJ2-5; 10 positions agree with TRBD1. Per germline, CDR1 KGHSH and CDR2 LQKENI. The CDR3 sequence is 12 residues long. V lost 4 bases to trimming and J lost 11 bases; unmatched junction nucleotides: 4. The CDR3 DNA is TGTGCCAGCTCACGGGACAGGGGTGAGCAGTACTTC. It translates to CASSRDRGEQYF.

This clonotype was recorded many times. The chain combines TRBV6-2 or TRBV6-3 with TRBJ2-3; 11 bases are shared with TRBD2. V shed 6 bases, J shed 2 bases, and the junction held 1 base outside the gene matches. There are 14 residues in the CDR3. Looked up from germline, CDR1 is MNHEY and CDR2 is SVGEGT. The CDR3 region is CASRLAGDTDTQYF. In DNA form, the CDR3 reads TGTGCCAGCAGACTAGCGGGGGACACAGATACGCAGTATTTT.